This TCR beta chain came from a study of immune cell composition in non-small cell lung cancer (dated by TCRdb to between 2016 and 2019). As for the study more broadly: Histologic subtype, mostly lung adenocarcinoma or squamous cell carcinoma, was determined with H&E together with p63, CK5, Napsin A and TTF-1 immunohistochemistry. Using Adaptive Biotechnologies, the researchers ran TCR-beta sequencing on fewer than 35 paired NSCLC tumour and non-adjacent lung specimens, along with some 24 tumour-only specimens. In supplementary cohort #1, which comprised roughly 11 lung adenocarcinoma cases, paired tumour/lung TCR-beta sequencing was performed and TIL populations were generated so that tumour reactivity could be assessed. Four tumour specimens that had TCR-beta data belonged to rare histological subtypes and were left out of the subtype comparisons.

TCR-beta CDR3 regions were amplified from genomic DNA by a two-step multiplex PCR, with the second step adding Illumina-compatible adaptors. TCR-beta immunosequencing was carried out on an Illumina platform through the commercial immunoSEQ service. The paper's processing steps were these. Repertoires were described by productive clonality and by Top 10 Clones, which is the percentage of T-cell templates coming from the ten most frequent sequences. Productive clonality had a range of 0 to 1, where 1 means a monoclonal population. Tumour-associated clones were defined as sequences comprising at least 0.1% of tumour T-cell templates but absent from matched non-adjacent lung, identified via log10 scatter plots. Student's t-tests were used for two-group comparisons, ANOVA for comparisons across stages, and linear regression for relationships, with analyses done in GraphPad Prism7 and R. TCRdb mirrors the immuneACCESS table, restricted to in-frame sequences. Some clones are absent from its copies; in checked studies, under half trace to an unresolved V gene, and the reason for the others is unknown. That table furnishes V, J and clone size, whereas the DNA furnished D and trimming. The sample has around 7,000 clones on record, 84% of them singletons. The ten largest account for 12% of the sample.

Remarks on this clone: The antigen it recognizes is unknown. Nothing much larger sits one base from this clone, and base qualities are not available.

Points the paper makes about the study in general: Smoking pack-years did not significantly correlate with tumour TCR-beta clonality. Tumour-associated clones >0.5% occurred in nearly half of NSCLC cases: around a third of adenocarcinomas versus roughly 68% of squamous carcinomas. The reactivity cohort was only approximately 9 cases, and tumour-reactive clones were not shown to share sequences with the dominant in vivo tumour-associated clones. Across nine to eleven adenocarcinoma cases, the maximal tumour-associated clone frequency showed a strong correlation with TIL tumour reactivity, but overall clonality showed no such correlation.

Normal lung samples came from the same patient and consisted of non-adjacent lung tissue collected as far from the tumour as possible, at a distance of at least 3 cm. From frozen aliquots of unsorted single-cell suspensions, genomic DNA was isolated using the QIAamp DNA kit. Tissues arrived within 2 hours of resection and were immediately processed into single-cell suspensions. Tissue was broken up mechanically, digested enzymatically with DNase I, collagenase I and hyaluronidase for under 35 minutes at 37 degrees C, and then filtered and RBC-lysed. The TCR sequence derives from a human donor with non-small cell lung cancer. The sequenced sample consisted of non-adjacent lung tissue.

The CDR3 corresponds to CASSRLAINYEQYF. The sequence in DNA is TGTGCCAGCAGCCGGCTGGCGATTAACTACGAGCAGTACTTC. The chain is assembled from TRBV11-2 and TRBJ2-7; the D gene assignment is ambiguous. The germline V gene encodes CDR1 SGHAT and CDR2 FQNNGV. Trimming removed 5 bases from V and 3 bases from J, leaving 14 bases between the germline ends. The CDR3 sequence holds 14 residues, the cysteine and phenylalanine included. Left in the record is the CDR3 DNA by itself, 42 bases read in frame from the first base.